This entry is about one T cell receptor (beta chain). Germline assignment: CDR1 GTSNPN and CDR2 SVGIG (reference sequence). Trimming took 0 bases from V and 3 from J, leaving 11 bases between them. The CDR3 contains 14 residues. This entry comes from a study of Ad26.COV2.S vaccination and SARS-CoV-2 variants. Assay used: immunoSEQ multiplex PCR; TCRdb lists only in-frame clones, some missing. The sample consists of approximately 340,000 clones, 80% to 90% of them appearing once. Treatment denoted: approximately 18 received Ad26.COV2.S at low or high dose, single or two shots; about 5 received placebo; per-sample allocation not given. The investigators took samples on day 63 after the first vaccine or placebo injection.

This clonotype originated in a person between 18 and 60 years old who received the Ad26.COV2.S COVID-19 vaccine or a placebo. Here the sequenced sample was peripheral blood, taken in a trial of Ad26.COV2.S vaccine versus placebo. The V and J genes are TRBV30 and TRBJ1-1; D perhaps matches TRBD1 (6 bases). CDR3: CAWSVLAGDTEAFF. The CDR3 bases are TGTGCCTGGAGTGTACTTGCAGGGGACACTGAAGCTTTCTTT.